Listed below are T cell receptor beta chains from one sample, sequenced in a study of cytomegalovirus exposure and HLA in healthy donors. The data were produced by immunoSEQ multiplex PCR, yet TCRdb's version contains in-frame clones alone and is incomplete. This sample has some 110,000 clones, with approximately 11% found just once. The sample was PBMCs. The receptors here all came from a man aged 40-55 years in good health and CMV-seropositive. The CDR3 runs from the conserved cysteine through the conserved F or W. Fields, in order: clone size, D gene, J gene, CDR3 length, V gene, CDR3 protein, CDR3 DNA. A D gene is named only where the DNA matches it firmly. The size field is filled for only some rows; it gives once, few, many or a size class.

- | TRBD2 | TRBJ2-7 | 13 | TRBV4-1 | CASSQPLADEQYF | TGCGCCAGCAGCCAGCCCCTAGCGGACGAGCAGTACTTC
- | - | TRBJ2-1 | 13 | TRBV29-1 | CSVVSSDYNEQFF | TGCAGCGTTGTATCTAGCGACTACAATGAGCAGTTCTTC
- | - | TRBJ2-2 | 17 | TRBV27 | CASSLRAVAGGTGELFF | TGTGCCAGCAGCCTTAGAGCGGTGGCAGGGGGGACCGGGGAGCTGTTTTTT
- | - | TRBJ2-1 | 15 | TRBV9 | CASSSGAGVINEQFF | TGTGCCAGCAGCTCGGGGGCGGGAGTAATTAATGAGCAGTTCTTC
few | - | TRBJ2-7 | 13 | TRBV25-1 | CASRGTVSYEQYF | TGTGCCAGCCGGGGGACAGTCTCCTACGAGCAGTACTTC
- | TRBD2 | TRBJ2-3 | 19 | TRBV7-9 | CASAPTSGSQRDYTDTQYF | TGTGCCAGCGCCCCTACTAGCGGGAGTCAACGGGATTACACAGATACGCAGTATTTT
- | - | TRBJ1-5 | 14 | TRBV6-5 | CASSRGGGNQPQHF | TGTGCCAGCAGTAGAGGGGGGGGCAATCAGCCCCAGCATTTT
few | - | TRBJ2-5 | 15 | TRBV11-3 | CASSQSAAEQETQYF | TGTGCCAGCAGCCAATCGGCGGCAGAACAAGAGACCCAGTACTTC
- | TRBD2 | TRBJ2-3 | 18 | TRBV4-3 | CASSQEIAGGASTDTQYF | TGCGCCAGCAGCCAGGAAATAGCGGGAGGGGCAAGCACAGATACGCAGTATTTT
- | TRBD2 | TRBJ2-4 | 18 | TRBV5-1 | CASSTISSSGVAKNIQYF | TGCGCCAGCAGCACCATCTCCTCTAGCGGAGTAGCCAAAAACATTCAGTACTTC
- | - | TRBJ2-6 | 18 | TRBV5-1 | CASSLSGSPTSGANVLTF | TGCGCCAGCAGCTTGAGCGGCTCCCCTACCTCTGGGGCCAACGTCCTGACTTTC
- | - | TRBJ1-1 | 12 | TRBV7-9 | CASSVGSTQAFF | TGTGCCAGCAGCGTGGGGAGTACCCAAGCTTTCTTT
few | - | TRBJ2-5 | 14 | TRBV29-1 | CSVGIWDKQETQYF | TGCAGCGTTGGGATTTGGGACAAGCAAGAGACCCAGTACTTC
few | - | TRBJ2-4 | 12 | TRBV6-1 | CASTGLGDIQYF | TGTGCCAGTACGGGATTGGGCGACATTCAGTACTTC
few | TRBD1 | TRBJ1-5 | 16 | TRBV27 | CASSKEQGAGNQPQHF | TGTGCCAGCAGTAAGGAACAGGGGGCTGGCAATCAGCCCCAGCATTTT
- | TRBD2 | TRBJ2-5 | 15 | TRBV28 | CASHHGAGGQETQYF | TGTGCCAGCCATCACGGGGCGGGGGGGCAAGAGACCCAGTACTTC
few | - | TRBJ2-7 | 12 | TRBV30 | CAGGISPYEQYF | TGTGCCGGAGGGATATCACCCTACGAGCAGTACTTC
few | - | TRBJ2-3 | 15 | TRBV5-1 | CASSLGRDRGDTQYF | TGCGCCAGCAGCTTGGGTCGAGATAGGGGAGATACGCAGTATTTT
- | TRBD2 | TRBJ2-1 | 14 | TRBV6-5 | CASRASGSRDEQFF | TGTGCCAGCAGAGCTAGCGGGAGTCGAGATGAGCAGTTCTTC
- | TRBD1 | TRBJ2-3 | 16 | TRBV7-9 | CASSSTGAPPTDTQYF | TGTGCCAGCAGCTCGACAGGGGCCCCCCCCACAGATACGCAGTATTTT
few | TRBD2 | TRBJ2-3 | 20 | TRBV10-3 | CAISETHKITSGRGTDTQYF | TGTGCCATCAGTGAGACCCACAAAATTACTAGCGGGAGGGGGACAGATACGCAGTATTTT
few | TRBD2 | TRBJ2-1 | 17 | TRBV15 | CATSTGTSGALPDEQFF | TGTGCCACCAGCACTGGGACGAGCGGGGCCCTTCCCGATGAGCAGTTCTTC
- | - | TRBJ2-7 | 13 | TRBV28 | CAVGGGRAYEQYF | TGTGCCGTGGGGGGAGGCAGGGCCTACGAGCAGTACTTC
- | - | TRBJ1-1 | 16 | TRBV28 | CASRRSWGSRTTEAFF | TGTGCCAGCAGACGTTCTTGGGGCAGTCGAACGACTGAAGCTTTCTTT
- | TRBD2 | TRBJ2-7 | 15 | TRBV11-2 | CASSSLRGRGNEQYF | TGTGCCAGCAGCTCCCTCCGCGGGAGGGGTAATGAGCAGTACTTC
few | TRBD2 | TRBJ2-5 | 16 | TRBV27 | CASSLRGLAGEETQYF | TGTGCCAGCAGTTTACGTGGACTAGCGGGAGAAGAGACCCAGTACTTC
- | - | TRBJ2-2 | 14 | TRBV27 | CASSPQINTGELFF | TGTGCCAGCAGTCCACAGATTAACACCGGGGAGCTGTTTTTT
- | - | TRBJ1-1 | 15 | TRBV6-5 | CASSFIGGGNTEAFF | TGTGCCAGCAGTTTCATAGGGGGGGGGAACACTGAAGCTTTCTTT
- | - | TRBJ1-2 | 11 | TRBV6-4 | CASRGSGGYTF | TGTGCCAGCAGGGGGTCGGGGGGCTACACCTTC
- | TRBD1 | TRBJ1-1 | 15 | TRBV5-4 | CASSIKGGRDTEAFF | TGTGCCAGCAGCATTAAAGGGGGCCGGGACACTGAAGCTTTCTTT
few | - | TRBJ1-4 | 17 | TRBV5-1 | CASSLGQGYATNEKLFF | TGCGCCAGCAGCTTGGGGCAGGGCTATGCAACTAATGAAAAACTGTTTTTT
few | - | TRBJ2-1 | 15 | TRBV18 | CASSPGQTKLNEQFF | TGTGCCAGCTCCCCCGGACAGACCAAACTGAATGAGCAGTTCTTC
- | TRBD2 | TRBJ2-7 | 14 | TRBV7-2 | CASSLPSGRYEQYF | TGTGCCAGCAGCTTACCTAGCGGGAGGTACGAGCAGTACTTC
- | TRBD1 | TRBJ2-7 | 15 | TRBV6-5 | CASSYSGDRLRGQYF | TGTGCCAGCAGTTACTCCGGGGACAGATTACGAGGGCAGTACTTC
few | TRBD1 | TRBJ2-2 | 15 | TRBV2 | CASSSGTGNTGELFF | TGTGCCAGCAGTTCCGGGACAGGGAACACCGGGGAGCTGTTTTTT
few | - | TRBJ1-2 | 15 | TRBV4-1 | CASSQGSRGNYGYTF | TGCGCCAGCAGCCAAGGGAGCCGGGGTAACTATGGCTACACCTTC
few | TRBD2 | TRBJ2-7 | 14 | TRBV28 | CATLLAGATYEQYF | TGTGCCACCTTGCTAGCGGGGGCGACCTACGAGCAGTACTTC
few | TRBD2 | TRBJ2-2 | 15 | TRBV5-6 | CASSMGLAGTGELFF | TGTGCCAGCAGCATGGGACTAGCGGGCACCGGGGAGCTGTTTTTT
- | TRBD1 | TRBJ2-7 | 14 | TRBV19 | CASSNQGDSYEQYF | TGTGCCAGTAGTAACCAGGGGGACTCCTACGAGCAGTACTTC
few | - | TRBJ1-2 | 15 | TRBV9 | CASSVGLGGDYGYTF | TGTGCCAGCAGCGTAGGCCTCGGGGGGGACTATGGCTACACCTTC
- | TRBD1 | TRBJ2-2 | 13 | TRBV6-6 | CASSFTGAGELFF | TGTGCCAGCAGTTTCACAGGGGCCGGGGAGCTGTTTTTT